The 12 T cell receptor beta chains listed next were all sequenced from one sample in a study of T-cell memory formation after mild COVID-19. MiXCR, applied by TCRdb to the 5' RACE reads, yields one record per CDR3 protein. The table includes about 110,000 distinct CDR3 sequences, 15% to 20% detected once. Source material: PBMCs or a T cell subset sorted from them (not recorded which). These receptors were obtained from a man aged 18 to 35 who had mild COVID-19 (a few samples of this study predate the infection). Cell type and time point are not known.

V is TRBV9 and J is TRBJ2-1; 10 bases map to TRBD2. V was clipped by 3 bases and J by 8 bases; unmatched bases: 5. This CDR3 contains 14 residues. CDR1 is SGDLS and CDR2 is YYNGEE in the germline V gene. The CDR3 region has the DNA TGTGCCAGCAGCGAAGCGGGGGGGCTTGATGAGCAGTTCTTC. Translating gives CASSEAGGLDEQFF.

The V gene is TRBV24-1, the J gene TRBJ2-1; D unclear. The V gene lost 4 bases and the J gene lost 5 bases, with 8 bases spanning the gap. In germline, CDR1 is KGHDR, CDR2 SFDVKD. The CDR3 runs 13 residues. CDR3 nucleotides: TGTGCCACCAGTGACCCTAACAACAATGAGCAGTTCTTC. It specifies CATSDPNNNEQFF.

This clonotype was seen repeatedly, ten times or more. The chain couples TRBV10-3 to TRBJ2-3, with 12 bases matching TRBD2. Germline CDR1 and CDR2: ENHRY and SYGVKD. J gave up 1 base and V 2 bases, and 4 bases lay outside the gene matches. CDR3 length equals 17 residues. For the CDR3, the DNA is TGTGCCATCAGTGAGGGACTAGCGGGGTCCGGCACAGATACGCAGTATTTT. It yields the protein CAISEGLAGSGTDTQYF.

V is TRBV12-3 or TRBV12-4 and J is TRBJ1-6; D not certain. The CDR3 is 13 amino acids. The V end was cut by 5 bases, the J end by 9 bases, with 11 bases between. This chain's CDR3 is CASSLEAGSPLHF. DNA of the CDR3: TGTGCCAGCAGTCTAGAAGCGGGTTCACCCCTCCACTTT.

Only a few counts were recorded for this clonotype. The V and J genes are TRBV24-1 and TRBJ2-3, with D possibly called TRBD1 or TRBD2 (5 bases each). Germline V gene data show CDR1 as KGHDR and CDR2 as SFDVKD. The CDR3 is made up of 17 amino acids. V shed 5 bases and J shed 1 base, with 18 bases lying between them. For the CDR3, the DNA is TGTGCCACCAGTGGGGCTGGGACCAAAAGAGGCACAGATACGCAGTATTTT. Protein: CATSGAGTKRGTDTQYF.

CDR3: CASSQSAALNNSPLHF. CDR3 coding DNA: TGTGCCAGCAGTCAATCCGCCGCACTGAATAATTCACCCCTCCACTTT. The chain is built from TRBV6-5 and TRBJ1-6; no firm D call. The CDR3 runs to 16 residues. Germline V gene data show CDR1 as MNHEY and CDR2 as SVGAGI. Trimming removed 5 bases at V and 5 bases at J, with 16 bases between.

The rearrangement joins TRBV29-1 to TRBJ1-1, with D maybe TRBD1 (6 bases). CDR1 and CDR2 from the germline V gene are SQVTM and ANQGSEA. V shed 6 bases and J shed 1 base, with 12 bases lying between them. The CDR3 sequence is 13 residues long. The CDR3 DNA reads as TGCAGCGTGGACCCACAGGGGAACACTGAAGCTTTCTTT. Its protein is CSVDPQGNTEAFF.

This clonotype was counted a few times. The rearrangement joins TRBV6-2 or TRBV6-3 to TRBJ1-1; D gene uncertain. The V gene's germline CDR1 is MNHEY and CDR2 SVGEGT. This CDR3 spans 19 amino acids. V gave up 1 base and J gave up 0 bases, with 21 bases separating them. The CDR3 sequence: CASSYFPPKREILNTEAFF. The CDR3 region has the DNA TGTGCCAGCAGTTACTTCCCTCCGAAGAGGGAGATCCTGAACACTGAAGCTTTCTTT.

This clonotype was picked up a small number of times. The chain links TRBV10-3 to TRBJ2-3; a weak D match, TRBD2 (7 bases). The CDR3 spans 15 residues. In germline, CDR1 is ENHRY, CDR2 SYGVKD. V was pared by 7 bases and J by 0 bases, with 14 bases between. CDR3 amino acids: CAITRGGASTDTQYF. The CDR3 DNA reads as TGTGCCATCACGAGGGGGGGGGCTAGCACAGATACGCAGTATTTT.

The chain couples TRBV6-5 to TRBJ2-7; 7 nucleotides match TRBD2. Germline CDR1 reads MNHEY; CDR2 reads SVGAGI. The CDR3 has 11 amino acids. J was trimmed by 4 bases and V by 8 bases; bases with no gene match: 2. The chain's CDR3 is CASGGGYEQYF. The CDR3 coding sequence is TGTGCCAGCGGGGGGGGTTACGAGCAGTACTTC.

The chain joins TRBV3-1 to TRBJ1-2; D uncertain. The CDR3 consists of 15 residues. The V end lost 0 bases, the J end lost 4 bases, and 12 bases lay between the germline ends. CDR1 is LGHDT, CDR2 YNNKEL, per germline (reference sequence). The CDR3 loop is CASSQDFRPFYGYTF. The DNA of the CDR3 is TGTGCCAGCAGCCAAGATTTCCGCCCATTCTATGGCTACACCTTC.

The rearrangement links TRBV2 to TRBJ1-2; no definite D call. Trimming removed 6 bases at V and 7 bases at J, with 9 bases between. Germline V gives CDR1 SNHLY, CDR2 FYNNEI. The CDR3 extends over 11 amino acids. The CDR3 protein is CASSNSGGYTF. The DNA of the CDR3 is TGTGCCAGCAGCAACAGTGGTGGCTACACCTTC.